The T cell receptor (beta chain) described here comes from a study of T cells in Graves' hyperthyroidism and ophthalmopathy. With regard to this clonotype: One end of the junction does not line up with germline, which may come from a read error.

From RNA transcripts, TCR beta CDR3 regions were amplified. The HTBI primer set drove a first-round RT-PCR of the TCR CDR3. One entry per CDR3 protein results from TCRdb running MiXCR on the multiplex PCR reads. This sample has 450,000 to 500,000 distinct CDR3 sequences, with roughly 23% found just once. This CDR3 is 14 amino acids long. CDR1 and CDR2 (germline): MNHNS, SASEGT. The receptor comes from a woman in her 70s with Graves' ophthalmopathy. Sequenced: blood. This chain links TRBV6-1 with TRBJ2-2; tentative D call: TRBD1 (6 bases). The CDR3 protein is CVSSGWQGNGELFF. The CDR3 DNA follows: TGTGTCAGCAGTGGGTGGCAGGGGAACGGGGAGCTGTTTTTT.